This entry features one TCR beta chain sequence. Its antigen remains unknown. This sample was taken from a study of cytomegalovirus exposure and HLA in healthy donors. The study, taken as a whole, reports: 87-base-pair reads could not separate some V segments, including TRBV6-2 and TRBV6-3. As was reported, the HLA-A and HLA-B alleles of most subjects were accurately predicted from TCR beta sequences. A later examination showed that TCR association rates differed by HLA locus, with DRB1 most and HLA-C fewest.

CDR1 and CDR2 from the germline V gene are GTSNPN and SVGIG (reference sequence). The ends were cut back, 3 bases at V and 5 bases at J, with 14 bases in the middle. The CDR3 is made up of 15 amino acids. PCR involved 60 Vbeta and 13 Jbeta primers. Study processing details: Later work found around 72 million unique TCR beta chains, with 9.5 million to 11 million shared. TCRdb's copy holds only in-frame clones and misses some; the assay was immunoSEQ multiplex PCR. That table is the source of V, J and clone size, and D and trimming were worked out from the DNA. The sample shows more than 95,000 clones, roughly 81% of them seen only once.

The TCR comes from a woman aged 25-40 years in good health and CMV-seronegative. The chain couples TRBV30 to TRBJ1-6, with D unresolved. The material sequenced was PBMCs. Here the CDR3 reads CAWRESRGHNSPLHF. Written as DNA, the CDR3 is TGTGCCTGGAGGGAGAGTAGAGGGCATAATTCACCCCTCCACTTT. The variable domain in full, completed from reference TRBV30 and TRBJ1-6, reads SQTIHQWPATLVQPVGSPLSLECTVEGTSNPNLYWYRQAAGRGLQLLFYSVGIGQISSEVPQNLSASRPQDRQFILSSKKLLLSDSGFYLCAWRESRGHNSPLHFGNGTRLTVT.